The 3 T cell receptor beta chains below come from one sample, sequenced in a study of memory CD4+ T cells and cytomegalovirus serostatus (dated by TCRdb to between 2018 and 2021). To prepare the library, the immunoSEQ multiplex PCR assay was applied. This is the immuneACCESS table as TCRdb keeps it, with only in-frame sequences that have V and J called. A part of the clones is gone; compared with another copy, unresolved V genes explain less than half, and the rest is unexplained. In this sample the table shows approximately 44,000 clones, about three quarters of which occur a single time. The ten largest clonotypes hold roughly 6.7% of the sample. Single viable CD3+CD4+CD8-CD45RO+ cells were sorted as memory CD4+ T cells on a FACSAria II. The sequenced sample consisted of memory CD4+ T cells from blood. These receptor sequences come from an adult in good health and CMV-seronegative.

The chain combines TRBV30 with TRBJ2-6; D is ambiguous. The V gene's germline CDR1 is GTSNPN and CDR2 SVGIG (reference sequence). Trimming pared 3 bases from V and 1 base from J, leaving 4 bases between. CDR3 length: 13 residues. The DNA of the CDR3 is TGTGCCTGGAGAGCTTCTGGGGCCAACGTCCTGACTTTC. Protein product: CAWRASGANVLTF.

The J gene is TRBJ1-5, the V gene TRBV7-2; D is possibly TRBD1 (6 bases). Trimming removed 1 base from V and 5 bases from J, with 12 bases in between. Germline V gene data show CDR1 as SGHTA and CDR2 as FQGNSA. The CDR3 has 15 amino acids. CDR3 loop: CASSLVIRGDQPQHF. The CDR3 DNA follows: TGTGCCAGCAGCTTAGTAATCAGGGGCGATCAGCCCCAGCATTTT.

The rearrangement uses TRBV2 and TRBJ2-5; D gene uncertain. The CDR3 totals 14 residues. CDR1 is SNHLY, CDR2 FYNNEI, per germline. Trimming left V 6 bases short and J 5 bases short, with 16 bases between. CDR3 residues: CASRGGTVGETQYF. The CDR3 bases are TGTGCCAGCAGGGGTGGAACCGTCGGGGAGACCCAGTACTTC. Filled out from reference TRBV2 and TRBJ2-5, the complete variable domain reads EPEVTQTPSHQVTQMGQEVILRCVPISNHLYFYWYRQILGQKVEFLVSFYNNEISEKSEIFDDQFSVERPDGSNFTLKIRSTKLEDSAMYFCASRGGTVGETQYFGPGTRLLVL.